This T cell receptor beta chain appears in the sequencing data of a study of neoadjuvant nivolumab and ipilimumab in lung cancer (dated by TCRdb to the early 2020s). Background on the whole study: Intravenous nivolumab was dosed at 3 mg/kg on days 1, 15 and 29, and in the combination arm ipilimumab 1 mg/kg was added on day 1 only. The primary trial endpoint was the major pathologic response (MPR) rate in the intention-to-treat population in each study arm. In the trial, 40 to 45 patients with operable NSCLC were treated, of whom approximately 23 were randomized to nivolumab monotherapy and around 20 to nivolumab plus ipilimumab. The study compared TCR repertoires in pretherapy (baseline) peripheral blood with TCR repertoires in tumors resected at surgery after neoadjuvant immune checkpoint blockade. Matched pretherapy and resected tumor pairs were analyzed for seven patients: four treated with nivolumab and three with nivolumab plus ipilimumab. What the study reported, not specific to this receptor: TCR richness and clonality were greater in resected tumors than in tumor-adjacent uninvolved lung, and increases were seen in more dual-therapy-treated tumors. No significant correlation was found between TCR clonality and pathologic tumor regression, and only one major-pathologic-response sample was available for the clonality analysis. TCR richness in pretherapy blood showed a positive correlation with richness in tumors resected after neoadjuvant therapy (Spearman R ≈ 0.8). From pretherapy to surgery, tumor T-cell richness and clonality went up in three of three dual-therapy tumors, versus only two of four nivolumab-treated tumors. TCR sequencing was performed in a small number of samples.

The library was built by means of the immunoSEQ multiplex PCR assay. On the study's bioinformatics: Repertoires were summarized by richness and clonality, and significantly expanded and contracted clones were identified between pre- and post-therapy samples. This immuneACCESS table, as held by TCRdb, lists in-frame sequences with V and J called but not all clones. Of the missing ones, under half trace to an unresolved V gene in checked studies; the others have no known cause. The D gene and trimming were derived from the DNA, and the V and J assignments and clone size from that table. This sample holds 5,500 to 7,500 clones; 76% were observed only once. The ten largest clones add up to around 4.3% of the sample. Note on this clone: Its antigen is currently not known. No much larger clone is present one base from it, and per-base qualities are unavailable.

The sample's time point label, in plain terms: at surgical resection after neoadjuvant nivolumab +/- ipilimumab. Samples were obtained from the phase 2 randomized NEOSTAR trial, in which neoadjuvant nivolumab or nivolumab plus ipilimumab followed by surgery was tested in operable NSCLC. The clonotype comes from an adult with non-small cell lung cancer. Sequencing used tumor tissue, obtained after neoadjuvant nivolumab, alone or with ipilimumab, at or shortly before surgery.

The DNA reads as follows: TGCGCCAGCTCCACAACCGGACAGACCCGATACAATGAGCAGTTCTTC. Translated, this gives CASSTTGQTRYNEQFF. The V gene is TRBV5-1 and the J gene is TRBJ2-1; TRBD1 is a possible D gene, resting on 6 matching bases. The V and J ends are trimmed by 7 bases and 4 bases, leaving 21 bases between them. Its CDR3 holds 16 amino acids, cysteine through phenylalanine. Only the CDR3 DNA is retained, 48 bases long and in frame from the first base. The germline V gene yields SGHRS for CDR1 and YFSETQ for CDR2.